The following is a T cell receptor (beta chain) sequence with its context. Its antigen is currently unknown. Vbeta (60) and Jbeta (13) primers were used in the PCR. Clones were read by immunoSEQ multiplex PCR, and TCRdb kept only the in-frame ones, dropping some. The sample shows roughly 160,000 clones, more than 60% of them seen only once. The ends were cut back, 6 bases at V and 0 bases at J, with 15 bases in the middle. Germline CDR1 MNHEY, CDR2 SMNVEV (reference sequence). There are 16 residues in the CDR3. The data stem from a study of cytomegalovirus exposure and HLA in healthy donors. Overall study: An early release of data contained roughly 90 million unique TCRs, which came from HLA-typed donors. Study conclusions and caveats: Sequence variants that were highly shared formed a cluster that was likely a sequencing artifact. 87-base-pair reads could not separate some V segments, including TRBV6-2 and TRBV6-3.

The receptor was isolated from a middle-aged man in good health and CMV-seronegative. This chain uses TRBV27 with TRBJ1-3, with D uncertain. The sequenced sample was PBMCs. The CDR3 bases are TGTGCCAGCAGCTCTTTGAGCGTTGCCTCTGGAAACACCATATATTTT. Protein sequence: CASSSLSVASGNTIYF.